Listed below are T cell receptor beta chains from one sample, sequenced in a study of immune cell composition in non-small cell lung cancer. Repertoires were generated with immunoSEQ multiplex PCR, while TCRdb's copy carries only in-frame clones and drops some. This table holds 2,400 or so clones, 81% found once. Sequenced sample: lung tumor tissue. The receptors come from a human donor with non-small cell lung cancer. The CDR3 runs from the conserved cysteine through the conserved F or W. A D gene is named only where the DNA matches it firmly. Clone size appears in some rows only: once, few, many, or a class for an expanded clone.

DNA	CDR3	length	J	size	V	D
TGTGCCAGCATTCCCGGCCGACAGGGGCTGAACACCGGGGAGCTGTTTTTT	CASIPGRQGLNTGELFF	17	TRBJ2-2	-	TRBV2	TRBD1
TGCGCCAGCAGCCCCCTCGTGGAGAGGGCAGATACGCAGTATTTT	CASSPLVERADTQYF	15	TRBJ2-3	-	TRBV5-1	-
TGCAGCGTAGTCACTACTGGAAACACCATATATTTT	CSVVTTGNTIYF	12	TRBJ1-3	-	TRBV29-1	-
TGTGCCACCAGCAGATCCCCGACAGAAAACAATGAGCAGTTCTTC	CATSRSPTENNEQFF	15	TRBJ2-1	-	TRBV15	-
TGTGCCAGCAGCTCTTACACCGGGGAGCTGTTTTTT	CASSSYTGELFF	12	TRBJ2-2	-	TRBV11-3	-
TGTGCTAGTGGCCCGAAGGGCAGACAGAATGAAAAACTGTTTTTT	CASGPKGRQNEKLFF	15	TRBJ1-4	-	TRBV12-5	-
TGTGCCAGTAGTCCAACTAGACAGGTGAACTATGGCTACACCTTC	CASSPTRQVNYGYTF	15	TRBJ1-2	-	TRBV19	-
TGTGCCAGCAGCCAGAGTGGAGAACTGTTTTTT	CASSQSGELFF	11	TRBJ1-4	-	TRBV7-2	-
TGTGCCAGCAGGACCGGGACAGGGGTTGGTTATGGCTACACCTTC	CASRTGTGVGYGYTF	15	TRBJ1-2	-	TRBV2	TRBD1
TGCGCCAGCAGCGGGACAGGATCTGGAAACACCATATATTTT	CASSGTGSGNTIYF	14	TRBJ1-3	-	TRBV5-1	TRBD1
TGTGCCAGCAGCTTCGGGACATCGAACACGGGAGCTTTCTTT	CASSFGTSNTGAFF	14	TRBJ1-1	-	TRBV11-2	-
TGCGCCAGCAGCTTGGTCCCGGGAAATGAGCAGTTCTTC	CASSLVPGNEQFF	13	TRBJ2-1	-	TRBV5-1	-
TGCGCCAGCAGCTTGGAACTAGCGGGGGTCGGGTCGGATACGCAGTATTTT	CASSLELAGVGSDTQYF	17	TRBJ2-3	-	TRBV5-1	TRBD2
TGTGCCAGCAGCTCCCCCCAGGGGGGCTCCTACGAGCAGTACTTC	CASSSPQGGSYEQYF	15	TRBJ2-7	-	TRBV28	-
TGCGCCAGCAGCTTGAAGGGGGCGAATTACGAGCAGTACTTC	CASSLKGANYEQYF	14	TRBJ2-7	-	TRBV5-1	TRBD1
TGTGCCAGCAGTTACTCGAGGGAAACCTACGAGCAGTACTTC	CASSYSRETYEQYF	14	TRBJ2-7	-	TRBV6-5	-
TGTGCCAGCAGCCCCCGGGCGGGACAGGGCCCAAATGAAAAACTGTTTTTT	CASSPRAGQGPNEKLFF	17	TRBJ1-4	-	TRBV7-9	TRBD1
TGCGCCAGCAGGAGGACAGGGTCGTCCTACGAGCAGTACTTC	CASRRTGSSYEQYF	14	TRBJ2-7	-	TRBV10-2	TRBD1
TGTGCCAGCGACTGGGGCAGGGGCTCCTACGAGCAGTACTTC	CASDWGRGSYEQYF	14	TRBJ2-7	-	TRBV6-6	-
TGCGCCAGCAGCCAAGACGCGACAGGGGGCAAGTACGAGCAGTACTTC	CASSQDATGGKYEQYF	16	TRBJ2-7	-	TRBV4-3	TRBD1
TGTGCCAGCAGCTCCGCGTATGGGGACAGGGGGATCGAGCAGTACTTC	CASSSAYGDRGIEQYF	16	TRBJ2-7	-	TRBV7-6	TRBD1
TGTGCCAGCAGAGCCGGGACTAGCGGGGGCCTGGAGACCCAGTACTTC	CASRAGTSGGLETQYF	16	TRBJ2-5	-	TRBV6-6	TRBD2
TGTGCCAGCAGCTGGGGAGGGGTGGGCTACACCTTC	CASSWGGVGYTF	12	TRBJ1-2	-	TRBV7-2	-
TGCGCCAGCAGCCAAGATCTGGGCGGGGGGGCTTCCTACGAGCAGTACTTC	CASSQDLGGGASYEQYF	17	TRBJ2-7	-	TRBV4-3	TRBD2
TGCGCCAGCAGCCAAGATGCCAGGGGAGGGAGCAATCAGCCCCAGCATTTT	CASSQDARGGSNQPQHF	17	TRBJ1-5	-	TRBV4-3	-
TGTGCCAGCAGTGGATCGTGGGGACAGGGGGCCGAGCAGTACTTC	CASSGSWGQGAEQYF	15	TRBJ2-7	-	TRBV9	TRBD1
TGCGCCAGCAGCCCTGGTCGGGAGACCCAGTACTTC	CASSPGRETQYF	12	TRBJ2-5	-	TRBV5-1	-
TGCGCCAGCAGCCAAGATAACCAGGGACTCAACTATGGCTACACCTTC	CASSQDNQGLNYGYTF	16	TRBJ1-2	-	TRBV4-1	-
TGTGCCAGCAGCTTAGCAGGGTTACGATACACCTTC	CASSLAGLRYTF	12	TRBJ1-2	-	TRBV11-2	-
TGTGCCAGCAGCGTGGGACTAGCGGGGGGAGGCTCCTACGAGCAGTACTTC	CASSVGLAGGGSYEQYF	17	TRBJ2-7	-	TRBV7-2	TRBD2
TGCAGCCTTACAAAAGGGGACTCGGGAGCTTTCTTT	CSLTKGDSGAFF	12	TRBJ1-1	-	TRBV29-1	-
TGTGCCAGTTTCACAGGGGCAGGAGGCTACACCTTC	CASFTGAGGYTF	12	TRBJ1-2	-	TRBV19	TRBD1
TGTGCCAGCAGCTTGGGGGGACAGGGACACGAGCAGTACTTC	CASSLGGQGHEQYF	14	TRBJ2-7	-	TRBV7-9	TRBD1
TGCGCCAGCAGCGTGGACACCCAAGAGACCCAGTACTTC	CASSVDTQETQYF	13	TRBJ2-5	once	TRBV5-1	-
TGTGCCAGCAGCTTGCAGGGGTCCGATTACGAGCAGTACTTC	CASSLQGSDYEQYF	14	TRBJ2-7	few	TRBV5-4	-
TGTGCCAGCAGTGGGACTAGCGGGACCACAGATACGCAGTATTTT	CASSGTSGTTDTQYF	15	TRBJ2-3	-	TRBV11-3	TRBD2
TGTGCCAGCAGCTTGGGGGCGACGAACACTGAAGCTTTCTTT	CASSLGATNTEAFF	14	TRBJ1-1	-	TRBV5-5	-